The rows below give T cell receptor beta chains drawn from one sample of a study of T cell responses to AZD1222 COVID-19 vaccine. TCRdb's table, derived via immunoSEQ multiplex PCR, lists solely in-frame clones and lacks some. Of about 190,000 clones listed, approximately 90% are singletons. The sequences come from peripheral blood, collected on day 0 of AZD1222 vaccination. Receptors were obtained from an adult in good health. Each CDR3 is given with its conserved first and last residue. The D gene is left open where the match is weak. Size values are once, few and many counts, or a class for expanded clones, and some rows have none.

D,size,J,V,CDR3,DNA
NA,NA,TRBJ1-1,TRBV6-2/TRBV6-3,CASSQGTEAFF,TGTGCCAGCAGTCAAGGCACTGAAGCTTTCTTT
NA,NA,TRBJ1-5,TRBV7-2,CASSLTGNNQPQHF,TGTGCCAGCAGCTTAACAGGGAACAATCAGCCCCAGCATTTT
NA,NA,TRBJ1-5,TRBV7-8,CASSSSYPNSNQPQHF,TGTGCCAGCAGCTCGTCATATCCTAATAGCAATCAGCCCCAGCATTTT
NA,once,TRBJ2-7,TRBV5-1,CASSLEVSSYEQYF,TGCGCCAGCAGCTTGGAGGTAAGCTCCTACGAGCAGTACTTC
NA,NA,TRBJ1-1,TRBV13,CASSRMNTEAFF,TGTGCCAGCAGCAGAATGAACACTGAAGCTTTCTTT
NA,NA,TRBJ2-7,TRBV9,CASSSGRAYEQYF,TGTGCCAGCAGCTCCGGCCGGGCTTACGAGCAGTACTTC
NA,NA,TRBJ1-5,TRBV19,CASEGRRSYSNQPQHF,TGTGCCAGCGAAGGACGGCGATCGTATAGCAATCAGCCCCAGCATTTT
NA,NA,TRBJ1-3,TRBV5-1,CASSPPGLRNTIYF,TGCGCCAGCAGCCCTCCGGGACTGCGGAACACCATATATTTT
NA,NA,TRBJ1-1,TRBV12-5,CASGFGTRGTEAFF,TGTGCTAGTGGTTTTGGGACAAGAGGGACTGAAGCTTTCTTT
TRBD1,NA,TRBJ2-2,TRBV11-1,CASSDRQGETGELFF,TGTGCCAGCAGCGATAGACAGGGAGAAACCGGGGAGCTGTTTTTT
TRBD2,NA,TRBJ2-5,TRBV7-3,CASSRSGMGETQYF,TGTGCCAGCAGTCGGAGCGGGATGGGAGAGACCCAGTACTTC
TRBD2,NA,TRBJ2-7,TRBV2,CASIRLPGGIYEQYF,TGTGCCAGCATTAGACTTCCGGGGGGTATCTACGAGCAGTACTTC
NA,NA,TRBJ2-7,TRBV12-3/TRBV12-4,CASSLGNTYEQYF,TGTGCCAGCAGTTTAGGGAACACCTACGAGCAGTACTTC
TRBD1,NA,TRBJ1-1,TRBV19,CASSIGTGGTEAFF,TGTGCCAGTAGTATAGGGACAGGGGGCACTGAAGCTTTCTTT
NA,NA,TRBJ2-7,TRBV7-9,CASSLNTQGSYEQYF,TGTGCCAGCAGCTTAAACACTCAGGGCTCCTACGAGCAGTACTTC
TRBD1,NA,TRBJ1-5,TRBV9,CASSAWDRVNQPQHF,TGTGCCAGCAGCGCCTGGGACAGGGTTAATCAGCCCCAGCATTTT
TRBD2,NA,TRBJ2-7,TRBV11-2,CASSSPPASGGNQYEQYF,TGTGCCAGCAGCTCCCCCCCCGCTAGCGGGGGGAATCAATACGAGCAGTACTTC
TRBD1,NA,TRBJ2-3,TRBV25-1,CASSEGQEHTDTQYF,TGTGCCAGCAGTGAGGGACAGGAGCACACAGATACGCAGTATTTT
NA,NA,TRBJ2-7,TRBV27,CASSLTGLAPSYEQYF,TGTGCCAGCAGTTTAACCGGGCTAGCGCCCTCCTACGAGCAGTACTTC
NA,NA,TRBJ2-7,TRBV14,CASSGGRERSYEQYF,TGTGCCAGCAGCGGGGGCAGGGAGAGATCTTACGAGCAGTACTTC
TRBD1,NA,TRBJ2-2,TRBV19,CASSYGTGGVVNTGELFF,TGTGCCAGTTCATACGGGACAGGGGGAGTTGTGAACACCGGGGAGCTGTTTTTT
TRBD2,NA,TRBJ2-1,TRBV6-6,CASMTGTNYNEQFF,TGTGCCAGCATGACCGGGACTAACTACAATGAGCAGTTCTTC
NA,NA,TRBJ2-2,TRBV5-4,CASSLAAGDTGELFF,TGTGCCAGCAGCTTGGCGGCAGGGGACACCGGGGAGCTGTTTTTT
NA,NA,TRBJ2-2,TRBV14,CASSHSQGGELFF,TGTGCCAGCAGCCACAGTCAGGGCGGGGAGCTGTTTTTT
NA,NA,TRBJ2-7,TRBV11-2,CASSGGYEQYF,TGTGCCAGCAGCGGAGGGTACGAGCAGTACTTC
NA,once,TRBJ1-1,TRBV7-3,CASSRGGYATEAFF,TGTGCCAGCAGCAGGGGAGGATATGCCACTGAAGCTTTCTTT
TRBD2,NA,TRBJ2-2,TRBV5-4,CASSLGLADNTGELFF,TGTGCCAGCAGCTTGGGGCTAGCGGACAACACCGGGGAGCTGTTTTTT
NA,NA,TRBJ1-2,TRBV9,CASSAGDANYGYTF,TGTGCCAGCAGCGCAGGAGATGCTAACTATGGCTACACCTTC
TRBD2,NA,TRBJ2-1,TRBV7-8,CASSWSSGSTYNEQFF,TGTGCCAGCAGCTGGAGTAGCGGGAGCACCTACAATGAGCAGTTCTTC
TRBD1,NA,TRBJ2-1,TRBV27,CASSWQGAYNEQFF,TGTGCCAGCAGTTGGCAGGGGGCGTACAATGAGCAGTTCTTC
TRBD1,NA,TRBJ2-1,TRBV7-3,CASSLATGTEQFF,TGTGCCAGCAGCTTAGCGACAGGGACTGAGCAGTTCTTC
TRBD1,NA,TRBJ2-7,TRBV9,CASSGSGTGGDEQYF,TGTGCCAGCAGCGGATCCGGGACAGGGGGCGACGAGCAGTACTTC
NA,NA,TRBJ2-2,TRBV6-5,CASSYSSTANTGELFF,TGTGCCAGCAGTTACTCATCGACAGCGAACACCGGGGAGCTGTTTTTT
NA,once,TRBJ1-2,TRBV23-1,CASSPPLAPIFGYTF,TGCGCCAGCAGTCCCCCCCTCGCCCCTATTTTTGGCTACACCTTC
NA,medium-sized,TRBJ2-7,TRBV15,CATSRETGNEQYF,TGTGCCACCAGCCGAGAGACAGGCAACGAGCAGTACTTC
TRBD1,NA,TRBJ2-1,TRBV9,CASSVPGDRATEQFF,TGTGCCAGCAGCGTACCCGGGGACAGGGCAACTGAGCAGTTCTTC
TRBD1,NA,TRBJ1-5,TRBV7-2,CASRQGALQPQHF,TGTGCCAGCCGACAGGGGGCACTCCAGCCCCAGCATTTT
TRBD2,NA,TRBJ2-1,TRBV10-2,CASSEGVAGGRFYNEQFF,TGCGCCAGCAGTGAGGGGGTAGCGGGAGGGAGATTCTACAATGAGCAGTTCTTC
NA,NA,TRBJ1-2,TRBV9,CASSRRFMGYGYTF,TGTGCCAGCAGCCGTAGGTTCATGGGGTATGGCTACACCTTC
TRBD1,NA,TRBJ1-2,TRBV27,CASSSAGQGVYDGYTF,TGTGCCAGCAGTTCCGCGGGACAGGGGGTGTATGATGGCTACACCTTC
NA,NA,TRBJ1-1,TRBV7-2,CASSLLVRATEAFF,TGTGCCAGCAGCTTACTCGTTCGTGCCACTGAAGCTTTCTTT
NA,NA,TRBJ2-1,TRBV10-1,CASSVSTSSYNEQFF,TGCGCCAGCAGTGTTTCGACTAGCTCCTACAATGAGCAGTTCTTC
TRBD1,NA,TRBJ1-2,TRBV11-1,CASSLTGGAGYGYTF,TGTGCCAGCAGCTTGACAGGGGGCGCCGGTTATGGCTACACCTTC
TRBD2,NA,TRBJ2-3,TRBV2,CARAGGFDTQYF,TGTGCCAGGGCCGGGGGGTTCGATACGCAGTATTTT
TRBD2,NA,TRBJ2-3,TRBV27,CASSFLAGGDTQYF,TGTGCCAGCAGTTTTCTGGCGGGAGGAGATACGCAGTATTTT
NA,NA,TRBJ1-5,TRBV15,CATSRVRDPGEPQHF,TGTGCCACCAGCAGAGTCCGGGACCCAGGGGAGCCCCAGCATTTT
NA,NA,TRBJ1-2,TRBV12-3/TRBV12-4,CASSLGGRGYTF,TGTGCCAGCAGTTTAGGGGGGAGAGGCTACACCTTC
NA,NA,TRBJ2-5,TRBV10-3,CAISPQGRQETQYF,TGTGCCATCAGCCCACAGGGGAGGCAAGAGACCCAGTACTTC
NA,few,TRBJ2-7,TRBV28,CASTTTGQSYEQYF,TGTGCCAGCACCACAACAGGCCAATCCTACGAGCAGTACTTC
NA,NA,TRBJ2-7,TRBV3-1/TRBV3-2,CASSQLYEQYF,TGTGCCAGCAGCCAGCTCTACGAGCAGTACTTC
NA,few,TRBJ1-5,TRBV11-3,CASSLEGRKLNINQPQHF,TGTGCCAGCAGCTTAGAGGGCCGGAAGCTGAATATCAATCAGCCCCAGCATTTT
NA,NA,TRBJ1-1,TRBV7-2,CASSLYRDGNTEAFF,TGTGCCAGCAGCTTGTACAGGGATGGGAACACTGAAGCTTTCTTT
TRBD1,NA,TRBJ2-3,TRBV5-6,CASSLERTGGTDTQYF,TGTGCCAGCAGCTTGGAGCGGACAGGAGGCACAGATACGCAGTATTTT
NA,few,TRBJ2-3,TRBV3-1/TRBV3-2,CASSFPNEDTQYF,TGTGCCAGCAGCTTTCCGAACGAGGATACGCAGTATTTT
TRBD2,NA,TRBJ2-3,TRBV5-1,CASSSGLASDTQYF,TGCGCCAGCAGCTCAGGACTAGCGTCAGATACGCAGTATTTT
TRBD1,NA,TRBJ2-7,TRBV9,CASSVDRGWDYEQYF,TGTGCCAGCAGCGTAGACAGGGGATGGGACTACGAGCAGTACTTC
NA,NA,TRBJ2-1,TRBV5-6,CASSPPGEAYNEQFF,TGTGCCAGCAGCCCCCCCGGAGAGGCCTACAATGAGCAGTTCTTC